This T cell receptor (beta chain) was captured by sequencing in a study of CD8 T cells in ankylosing spondylitis. Construction of TCR beta libraries was performed using quantitative 5'-RACE with molecular barcodes. TCRdb processed the 5' RACE reads anew with MiXCR; each CDR3 protein has one entry. The sample gives over 30,000 distinct CDR3 sequences, more than 15% of which show up once; approximately 48% is in the top ten. V lost 1 base to trimming and J lost 4 bases, with 13 bases between them. Per germline, CDR1 SQVTM and CDR2 ANQGSEA. The CDR3 loop spans 14 amino acids. Study outcomes and limitations: Matched ankylosing spondylitis synovial fluid reportedly showed significant enrichment of disease-linked clones. Ankylosing spondylitis blood seemed to carry a telltale TCR beta motif made of fewer than ten highly homologous variants. Clones that were linked to disease were CD8+ and were relatively rare in peripheral blood.

Regarding this clonotype: Its antigen is not identified.

Sequencing used blood. The genes are TRBV29-1 and TRBJ1-1; TRBD1 might be the D (5 bases). This receptor was obtained from a male donor with ankylosing spondylitis or in good health (not recorded which). The CDR3 DNA follows: TGCAGCGTTGAAGCCCGGGGCAGGGCCACTGAAGCTTTCTTT. Translating it yields CSVEARGRATEAFF.